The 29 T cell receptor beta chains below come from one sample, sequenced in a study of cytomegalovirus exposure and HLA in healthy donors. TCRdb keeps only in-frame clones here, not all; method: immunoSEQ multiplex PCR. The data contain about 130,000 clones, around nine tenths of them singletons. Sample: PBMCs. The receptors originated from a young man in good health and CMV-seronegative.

CDR3 bases: TGCGCCAGCAGCACGGGACAGGCGAAGGGGGTTGAAGCTTTCTTT. Translating gives CASSTGQAKGVEAFF. The chain carries TRBV5-1 and TRBJ1-1; 8 bases match TRBD1. CDR1 is SGHRS and CDR2 is YFSETQ in the germline V gene. The CDR3 runs 15 residues. J lost 7 bases, V lost 4 bases, and 12 bases had no gene match.

In DNA, the CDR3 is TGTGCCACTTCATTCGGGACAGCGCTTGCCTACGAGCAGTACTTC. It encodes CATSFGTALAYEQYF. The chain is built from TRBV18 and TRBJ2-7; 7 positions agree with TRBD1. V gave up 10 bases and J gave up 2 bases; unmatched junction bases: 14. CDR3 length equals 15 residues. Looked up from germline, CDR1 is KGHSH and CDR2 is LQKENI.

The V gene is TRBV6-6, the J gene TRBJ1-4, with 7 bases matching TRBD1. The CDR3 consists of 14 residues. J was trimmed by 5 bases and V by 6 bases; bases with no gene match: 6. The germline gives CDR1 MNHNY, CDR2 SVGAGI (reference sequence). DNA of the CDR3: TGTGCCAGCAGCCCCCGGACAGGAAATGAAAAACTGTTTTTT. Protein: CASSPRTGNEKLFF.

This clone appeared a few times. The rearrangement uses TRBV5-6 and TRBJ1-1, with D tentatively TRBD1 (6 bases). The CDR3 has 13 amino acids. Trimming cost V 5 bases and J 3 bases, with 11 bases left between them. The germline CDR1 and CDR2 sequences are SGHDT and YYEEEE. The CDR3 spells CASSPQGYTEAFF. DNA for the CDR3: TGTGCCAGCAGTCCCCAGGGGTACACTGAAGCTTTCTTT.

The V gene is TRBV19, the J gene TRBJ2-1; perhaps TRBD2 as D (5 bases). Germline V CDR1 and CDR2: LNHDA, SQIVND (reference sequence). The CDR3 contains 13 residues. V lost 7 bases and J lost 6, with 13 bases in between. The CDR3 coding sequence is TGTGCCAGTACTGGGAGAGGGTTCAATGAGCAGTTCTTC. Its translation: CASTGRGFNEQFF.

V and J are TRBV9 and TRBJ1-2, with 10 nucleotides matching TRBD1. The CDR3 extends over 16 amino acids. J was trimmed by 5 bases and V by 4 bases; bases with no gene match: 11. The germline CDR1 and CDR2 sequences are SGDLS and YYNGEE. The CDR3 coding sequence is TGTGCCAGCAGCCCCCAATGGGACAGGGGTTTGTATGGCTACACCTTC. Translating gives CASSPQWDRGLYGYTF.

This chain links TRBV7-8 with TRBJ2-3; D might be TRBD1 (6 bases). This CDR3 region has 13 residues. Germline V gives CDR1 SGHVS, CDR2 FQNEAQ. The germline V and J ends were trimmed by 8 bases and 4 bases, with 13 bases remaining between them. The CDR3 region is CASRHRVPDTQYF. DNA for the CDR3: TGTGCCAGCCGACACAGGGTCCCAGATACGCAGTATTTT.

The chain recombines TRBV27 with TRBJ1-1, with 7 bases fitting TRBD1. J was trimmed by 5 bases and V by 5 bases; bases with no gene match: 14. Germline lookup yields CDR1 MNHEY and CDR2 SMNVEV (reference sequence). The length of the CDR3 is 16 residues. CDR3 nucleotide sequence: TGTGCCAGCAGTGGAACCCCAGGGGGGATAAAAACTGAAGCTTTCTTT. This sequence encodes CASSGTPGGIKTEAFF.

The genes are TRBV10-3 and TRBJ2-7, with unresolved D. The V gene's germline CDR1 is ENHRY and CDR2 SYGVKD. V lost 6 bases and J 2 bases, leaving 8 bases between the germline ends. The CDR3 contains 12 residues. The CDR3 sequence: CAIRGETYEQYF. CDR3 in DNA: TGTGCCATCAGGGGCGAGACCTACGAGCAGTACTTC.

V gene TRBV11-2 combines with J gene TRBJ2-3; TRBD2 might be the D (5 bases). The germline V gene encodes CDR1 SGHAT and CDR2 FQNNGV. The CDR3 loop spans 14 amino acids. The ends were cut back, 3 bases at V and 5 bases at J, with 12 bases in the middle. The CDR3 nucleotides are TGTGCCAGCAGCTTTGGTGGGAGAGGAGATACGCAGTATTTT. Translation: CASSFGGRGDTQYF.

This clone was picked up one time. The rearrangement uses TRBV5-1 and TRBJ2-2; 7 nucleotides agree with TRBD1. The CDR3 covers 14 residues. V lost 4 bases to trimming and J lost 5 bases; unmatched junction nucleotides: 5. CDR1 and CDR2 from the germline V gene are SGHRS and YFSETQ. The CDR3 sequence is CASSPGTVTGELFF. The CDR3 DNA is TGCGCCAGCAGCCCCGGGACAGTAACCGGGGAGCTGTTTTTT.

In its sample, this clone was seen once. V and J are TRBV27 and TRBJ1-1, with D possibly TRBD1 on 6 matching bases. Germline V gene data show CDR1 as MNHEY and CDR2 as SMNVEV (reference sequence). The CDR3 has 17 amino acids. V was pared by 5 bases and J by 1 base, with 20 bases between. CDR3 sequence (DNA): TGTGCCAGCAGTCTCCAGGGACACCCGCCGCCGAACACTGAAGCTTTCTTT. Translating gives CASSLQGHPPPNTEAFF.

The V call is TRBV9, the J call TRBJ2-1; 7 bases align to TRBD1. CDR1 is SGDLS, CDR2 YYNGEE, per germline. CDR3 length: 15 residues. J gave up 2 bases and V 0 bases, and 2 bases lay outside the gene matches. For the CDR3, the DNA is TGTGCCAGCAGCGTAGCGGGACAGCCCTACAATGAGCAGTTCTTC. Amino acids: CASSVAGQPYNEQFF.

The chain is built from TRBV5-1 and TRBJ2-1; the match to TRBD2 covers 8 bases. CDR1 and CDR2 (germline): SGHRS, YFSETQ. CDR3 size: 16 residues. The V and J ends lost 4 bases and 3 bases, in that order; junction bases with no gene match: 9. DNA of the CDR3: TGCGCCAGCAGCCGGTCCGCGGGAGGCCTCTACAATGAGCAGTTCTTC. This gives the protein CASSRSAGGLYNEQFF.

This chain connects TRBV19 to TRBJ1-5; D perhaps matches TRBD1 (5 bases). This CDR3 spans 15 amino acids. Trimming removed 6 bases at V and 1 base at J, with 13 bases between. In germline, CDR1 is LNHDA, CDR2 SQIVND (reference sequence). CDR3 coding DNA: TGTGCCAGTAGACCGGGGGGTTCGAGCAATCAGCCCCAGCATTTT. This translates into CASRPGGSSNQPQHF.

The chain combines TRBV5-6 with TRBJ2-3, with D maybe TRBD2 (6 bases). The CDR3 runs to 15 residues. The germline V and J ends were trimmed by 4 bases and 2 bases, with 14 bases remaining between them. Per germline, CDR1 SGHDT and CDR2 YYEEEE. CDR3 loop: CASSLEGLTTDTQYF. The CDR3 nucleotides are TGTGCCAGCAGCCTTGAGGGACTTACCACAGATACGCAGTATTTT.

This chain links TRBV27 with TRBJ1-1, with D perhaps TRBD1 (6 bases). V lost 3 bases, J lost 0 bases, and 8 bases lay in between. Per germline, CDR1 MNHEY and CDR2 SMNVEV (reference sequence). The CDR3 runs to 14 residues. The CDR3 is CASSFGTMNTEAFF. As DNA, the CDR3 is TGTGCCAGCAGTTTTGGGACAATGAACACTGAAGCTTTCTTT.

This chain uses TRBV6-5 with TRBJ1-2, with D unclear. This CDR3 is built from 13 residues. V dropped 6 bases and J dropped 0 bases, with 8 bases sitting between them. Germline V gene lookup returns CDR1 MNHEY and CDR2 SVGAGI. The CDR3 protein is CASSKTPNYGYTF. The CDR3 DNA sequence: TGTGCCAGCAGCAAAACACCTAACTATGGCTACACCTTC.

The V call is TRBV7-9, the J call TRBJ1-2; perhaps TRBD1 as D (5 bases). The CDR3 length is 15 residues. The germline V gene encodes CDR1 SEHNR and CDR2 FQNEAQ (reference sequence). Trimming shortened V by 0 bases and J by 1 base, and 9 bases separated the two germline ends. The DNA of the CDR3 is TGTGCCAGCAGCTTAGCAGGGGATAATAACTATGGCTACACCTTC. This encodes CASSLAGDNNYGYTF.

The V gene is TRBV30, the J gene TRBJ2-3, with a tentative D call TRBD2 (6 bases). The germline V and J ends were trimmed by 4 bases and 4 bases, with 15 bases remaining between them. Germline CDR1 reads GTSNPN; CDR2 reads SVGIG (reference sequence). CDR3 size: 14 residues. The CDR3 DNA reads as TGTGCCTGGACCATGGGCCGGGAGCCAGATACGCAGTATTTT. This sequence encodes CAWTMGREPDTQYF. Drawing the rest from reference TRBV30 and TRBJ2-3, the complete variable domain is SQTIHQWPATLVQPVGSPLSLECTVEGTSNPNLYWYRQAAGRGLQLLFYSVGIGQISSEVPQNLSASRPQDRQFILSSKKLLLSDSGFYLCAWTMGREPDTQYFGPGTRLTVL.

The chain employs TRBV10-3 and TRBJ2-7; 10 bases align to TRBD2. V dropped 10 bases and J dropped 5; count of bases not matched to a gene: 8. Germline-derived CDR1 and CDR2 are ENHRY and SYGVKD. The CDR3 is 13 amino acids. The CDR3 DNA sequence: TGTGCCAACGGCGGGACTAGCGTTGACGAGCAGTACTTC. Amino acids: CANGGTSVDEQYF.

The DNA of the CDR3 is TGCGCCAGCAGCCTCCCGGCAGGGGGATACTATGGCTACACCTTC. As protein: CASSLPAGGYYGYTF. The chain joins TRBV5-1 to TRBJ1-2, with 7 nucleotides matching TRBD1. Per germline, CDR1 SGHRS and CDR2 YFSETQ. The CDR3 length is 15 residues. The trim removed 4 bases at V and 3 bases at J, leaving 9 bases unmatched.

CDR3 nucleotide sequence: TGTGCCAGCAGTCCCCAACTAGCGGGAGGTCGAAATGAGCAGTTCTTC. Protein product: CASSPQLAGGRNEQFF. The chain joins TRBV27 to TRBJ2-1; 12 nucleotides line up with TRBD2. The CDR3 is made up of 16 amino acids. Looked up from germline, CDR1 is MNHEY and CDR2 is SMNVEV (reference sequence). V was clipped by 5 bases and J by 7 bases; unmatched bases: 9.

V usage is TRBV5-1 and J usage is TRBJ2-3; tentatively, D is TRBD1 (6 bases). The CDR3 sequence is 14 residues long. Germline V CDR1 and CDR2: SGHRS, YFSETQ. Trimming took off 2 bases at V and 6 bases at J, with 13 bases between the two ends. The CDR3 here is CASSLGQPLDTQYF. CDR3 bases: TGCGCCAGCAGCTTAGGACAGCCCCTGGATACGCAGTATTTT.

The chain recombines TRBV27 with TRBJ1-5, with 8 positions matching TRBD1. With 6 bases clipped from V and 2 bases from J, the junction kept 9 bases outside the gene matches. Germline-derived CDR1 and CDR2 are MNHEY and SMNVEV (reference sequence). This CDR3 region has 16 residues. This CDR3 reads CASSPWTGQGNQPQHF. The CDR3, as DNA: TGTGCCAGCAGCCCCTGGACGGGACAGGGCAATCAGCCCCAGCATTTT.

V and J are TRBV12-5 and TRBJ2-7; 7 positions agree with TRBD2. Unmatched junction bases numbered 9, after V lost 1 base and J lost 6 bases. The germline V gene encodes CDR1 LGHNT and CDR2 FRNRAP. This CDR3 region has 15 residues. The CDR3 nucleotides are TGTGCTAGTGGTTTGGGACTAGCAGGGATTGGCGAGCAGTACTTC. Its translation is CASGLGLAGIGEQYF.

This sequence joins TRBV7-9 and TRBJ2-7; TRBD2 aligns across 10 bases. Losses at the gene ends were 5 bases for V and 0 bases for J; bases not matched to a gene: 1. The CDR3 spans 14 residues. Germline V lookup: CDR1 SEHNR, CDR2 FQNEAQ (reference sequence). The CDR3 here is CASSPSGSSYEQYF. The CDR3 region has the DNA TGTGCCAGCAGCCCTAGCGGGAGCTCCTACGAGCAGTACTTC. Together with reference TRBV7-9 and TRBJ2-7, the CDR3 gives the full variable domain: DTGVSQNPRHKITKRGQNVTFRCDPISEHNRLYWYRQTLGQGPEFLTYFQNEAQLEKSRLLSDRFSAERPKGSFSTLEIQRTEQGDSAMYLCASSPSGSSYEQYFGPGTRLTVT.

This CDR3 reads CASSSSGRPDEQYF. CDR3 bases: TGCGCCAGCAGCTCTAGCGGGAGGCCCGACGAGCAGTACTTC. This sequence joins TRBV5-1 and TRBJ2-7; 11 bases line up with TRBD2. The V gene end was trimmed by 3 bases and the J gene end by 5 bases; junction bases not matched to a gene: 4. The CDR3 runs 14 residues. Germline loops: CDR1 SGHRS, CDR2 YFSETQ.

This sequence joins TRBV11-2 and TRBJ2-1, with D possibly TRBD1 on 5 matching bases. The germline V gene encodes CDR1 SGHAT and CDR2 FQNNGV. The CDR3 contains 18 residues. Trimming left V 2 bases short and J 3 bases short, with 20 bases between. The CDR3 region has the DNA TGTGCCAGCAGCTTAAGTCCATTCGGACAAACTAACTACAATGAGCAGTTCTTC. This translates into CASSLSPFGQTNYNEQFF.